This is a list of T cell receptor beta chains from one sample in a study of shared clonotypes between healthy human individuals. Assay used: immunoSEQ multiplex PCR; TCRdb lists only in-frame clones, some missing. The repertoire holds 1.5 million to 2.5 million clones, with 85% to 95% as singletons. The sample consisted of naive CD8+ T cells sorted from blood. Receptor source: a man aged 18 to 30 in good health. CDR3s include the opening cysteine and the closing phenylalanine or tryptophan. A D gene is named only where the DNA matches it firmly. The size entry is marked missing in some rows and otherwise reads once, few, many or a size class.

13	TRBV7-9	TRBJ2-2	.	.	TGTGCCACCTCAGGGGAGAACACCGGGGAGCTGTTTTTT	CATSGENTGELFF
14	TRBV11-1	TRBJ1-1	.	once	TGTGCCAGCAGCTTATACGAGGGAAACACTGAAGCTTTCTTT	CASSLYEGNTEAFF
15	TRBV6-5	TRBJ1-2	.	.	TGTGCCAGCAGTTACGAGGCTGCGCTTCCCTATGGCTACACCTTC	CASSYEAALPYGYTF
13	TRBV7-2	TRBJ2-7	.	.	TGTGCCAGCAGCCTTGTCAGCTCCTACGAGCAGTACTTC	CASSLVSSYEQYF
15	TRBV9	TRBJ2-7	.	.	TGTGCCAGCAGCGTAGGCTCGGCGAGCTCCTACGAGCAGTACTTC	CASSVGSASSYEQYF
11	TRBV27	TRBJ1-2	.	.	TGTGCCAGCAGTTTCGGGGGCAGATACACCTTC	CASSFGGRYTF
16	TRBV29-1	TRBJ2-1	TRBD2	.	TGCAGCGTTGAAGGGGGCGGGAGTGTTTCGTTTGGTGAGCAGTTCTTC	CSVEGGGSVSFGEQFF
19	TRBV5-6	TRBJ2-4	TRBD1	.	TGTGCCAGCAGCCTCCGGGACAGGGGGCATCTACTAGCCAAAAACATTCAGTACTTC	CASSLRDRGHLLAKNIQYF
15	TRBV13	TRBJ2-3	.	once	TGTGCCAGCAGCTTAGGCGCTACCCCGAGGGATACGCAGTATTTT	CASSLGATPRDTQYF
13	TRBV19	TRBJ1-6	.	.	TGTGCCAGTATGGGCTCCTATAATTCACCCCTCCACTTT	CASMGSYNSPLHF
15	TRBV27	TRBJ1-1	.	.	TGTGCCAGCAGTTTATCCGGGGGATTGAACACTGAAGCTTTCTTT	CASSLSGGLNTEAFF
14	TRBV15	TRBJ2-3	.	.	TGTGCCACCAGCGAGAGCGGGAGCACAGATACGCAGTATTTT	CATSESGSTDTQYF
12	TRBV25-1	TRBJ2-7	.	.	TGTGCCAGCAGTGAATCGGAGGACGAGCAGTACTTC	CASSESEDEQYF
16	TRBV2	TRBJ2-3	TRBD1	.	TGTGCCAGCAGTGAGGGACAGGGTTTCAGCACAGATACGCAGTATTTT	CASSEGQGFSTDTQYF
13	TRBV6-5	TRBJ2-7	.	.	TGTGCCAGCAGTTACTCCGGGACTGGCGAGCAGTACTTC	CASSYSGTGEQYF
15	TRBV27	TRBJ1-4	TRBD1	.	TGTGCCAGCAGTTTACAGGGGGTTGTAAATGAAAAACTGTTTTTT	CASSLQGVVNEKLFF
14	TRBV4-3	TRBJ2-2	.	.	TGCGCCAGCAGCCCAGGGACGAACACCGGGGAGCTGTTTTTT	CASSPGTNTGELFF
14	TRBV18	TRBJ1-2	.	.	TGTGCCAGCTCACCAAGCGGCGGCAACTATGGCTACACCTTC	CASSPSGGNYGYTF
13	TRBV7-6	TRBJ1-5	.	.	TGTGCCAGCAGCCTAGGGGCGGTCCAGCCCCAGCATTTT	CASSLGAVQPQHF
13	TRBV10-1	TRBJ2-7	.	few	TGCGCCAACGAATTCGGACAAGACTACGAGCAGTACTTC	CANEFGQDYEQYF
13	TRBV30	TRBJ1-2	.	.	TGTGCCTGTTATCCGGGGTTAAACTATGGCTACACCTTC	CACYPGLNYGYTF
12	TRBV2	TRBJ1-2	.	.	TGTGCCAGCAGTGCGTTGCAGGGGTTCGGCCCCTTC	CASSALQGFGPF
13	TRBV7-9	TRBJ1-5	.	.	TGTGCCAGCAGCCAGGACCACAATCAGCCCCAGCATTTT	CASSQDHNQPQHF
16	TRBV7-9	TRBJ2-7	.	.	TGTGCCAGCAAGACGGCGAACCACTCTCAGGTAAACGAGCAGTACTTC	CASKTANHSQVNEQYF
15	TRBV30	TRBJ2-2	.	.	TGTGCCTGGAGTGTTCTTGCTTTGGGGACCGGGGAGCTGTTTTTT	CAWSVLALGTGELFF
15	TRBV19	TRBJ2-1	.	once	TGTGCCAGTAGTATCCTCTTCGGGAGAGCTAATGAGCAGTTCTTC	CASSILFGRANEQFF
13	TRBV10-1	TRBJ2-7	TRBD1	.	TGCGCCAGCGGGACAGGGCCTGGCTACGAGCAGTACTTC	CASGTGPGYEQYF
15	TRBV27	TRBJ2-2	.	.	TGTGCCAGCAGTCCCCGGACTGGGAGGACCGGGGAGCTGTTTTTT	CASSPRTGRTGELFF
17	TRBV28	TRBJ2-7	.	once	TGTGCCAGCAGTTTCGGTACGACCCACTCCCCCTCCTACGAGCAGTACTTC	CASSFGTTHSPSYEQYF
14	TRBV27	TRBJ1-3	.	.	TGTGCCAGCAGTTTCAGCCGCTCTGGAAACACCATATATTTT	CASSFSRSGNTIYF